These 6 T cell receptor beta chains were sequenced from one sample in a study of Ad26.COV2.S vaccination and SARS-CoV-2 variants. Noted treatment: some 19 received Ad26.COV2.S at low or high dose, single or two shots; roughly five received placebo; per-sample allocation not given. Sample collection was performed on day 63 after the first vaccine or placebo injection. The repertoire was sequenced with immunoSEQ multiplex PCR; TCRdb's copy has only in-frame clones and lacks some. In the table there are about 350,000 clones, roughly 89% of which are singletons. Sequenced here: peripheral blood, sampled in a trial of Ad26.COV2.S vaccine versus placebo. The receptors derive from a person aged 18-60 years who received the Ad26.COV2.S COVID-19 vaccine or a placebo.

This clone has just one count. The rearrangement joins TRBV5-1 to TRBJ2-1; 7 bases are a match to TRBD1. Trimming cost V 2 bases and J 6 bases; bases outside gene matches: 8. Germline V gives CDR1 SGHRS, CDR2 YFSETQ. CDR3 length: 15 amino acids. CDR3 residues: CASSFESRDSNEQFF. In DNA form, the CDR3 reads TGCGCCAGCAGCTTTGAGAGCCGGGACAGCAATGAGCAGTTCTTC.

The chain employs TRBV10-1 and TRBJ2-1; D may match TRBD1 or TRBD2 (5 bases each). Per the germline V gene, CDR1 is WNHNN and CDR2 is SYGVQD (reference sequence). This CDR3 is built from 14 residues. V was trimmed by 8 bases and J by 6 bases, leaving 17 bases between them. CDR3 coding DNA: TGCGCCAGCGGGACGGACGGAGTAGTCAATGAGCAGTTCTTC. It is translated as CASGTDGVVNEQFF.

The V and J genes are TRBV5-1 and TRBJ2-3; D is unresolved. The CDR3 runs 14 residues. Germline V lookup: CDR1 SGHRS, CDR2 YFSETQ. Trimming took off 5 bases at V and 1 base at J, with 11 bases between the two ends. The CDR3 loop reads CASRSSQGTDTQYF. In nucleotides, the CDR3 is TGCGCCAGCAGATCCAGTCAGGGCACAGATACGCAGTATTTT.

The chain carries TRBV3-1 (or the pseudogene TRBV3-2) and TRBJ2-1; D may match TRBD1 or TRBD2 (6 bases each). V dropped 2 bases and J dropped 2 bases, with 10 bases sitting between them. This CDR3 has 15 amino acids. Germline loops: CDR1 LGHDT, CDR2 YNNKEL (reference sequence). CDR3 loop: CASSQRGAPYNEQFF. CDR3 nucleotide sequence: TGTGCCAGCAGCCAAAGGGGGGCTCCCTACAATGAGCAGTTCTTC.

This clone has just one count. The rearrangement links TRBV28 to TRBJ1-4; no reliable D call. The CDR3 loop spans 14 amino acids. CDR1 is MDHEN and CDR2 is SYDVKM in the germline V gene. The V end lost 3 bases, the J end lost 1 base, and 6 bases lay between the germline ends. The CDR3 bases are TGTGCCAGCAGTTTTGGCCAAACTAATGAAAAACTGTTTTTT. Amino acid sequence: CASSFGQTNEKLFF.

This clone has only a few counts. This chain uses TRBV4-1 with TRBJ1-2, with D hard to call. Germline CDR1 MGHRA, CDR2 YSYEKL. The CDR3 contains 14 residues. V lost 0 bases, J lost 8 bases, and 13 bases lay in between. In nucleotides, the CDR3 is TGCGCCAGCAGCCAAGATCTGTCAGGCGAAGGCTACACCTTC. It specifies CASSQDLSGEGYTF.